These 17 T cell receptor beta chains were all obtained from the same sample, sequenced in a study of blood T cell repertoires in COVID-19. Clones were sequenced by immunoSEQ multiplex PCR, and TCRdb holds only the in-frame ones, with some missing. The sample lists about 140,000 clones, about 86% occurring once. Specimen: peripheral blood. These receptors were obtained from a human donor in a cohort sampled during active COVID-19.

The CDR3 DNA sequence: TGTGCCAGCAGTATTCGGGGCAAGGGGGTCCTTGGGACCTTC. Its translation: CASSIRGKGVLGTF. The chain recombines TRBV7-2 with TRBJ1-2; weak D call: TRBD1 (6 bases). CDR3 length: 14 residues. V lost 6 bases and J lost 14, with 25 bases in between. Germline CDR1 SGHTA, CDR2 FQGNSA.

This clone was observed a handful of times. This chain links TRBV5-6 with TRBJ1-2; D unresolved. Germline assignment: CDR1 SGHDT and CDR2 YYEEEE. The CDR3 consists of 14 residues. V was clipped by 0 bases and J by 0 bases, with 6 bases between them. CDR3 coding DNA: TGTGCCAGCAGCTTGGGCAGTTCTAACTATGGCTACACCTTC. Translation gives CASSLGSSNYGYTF.

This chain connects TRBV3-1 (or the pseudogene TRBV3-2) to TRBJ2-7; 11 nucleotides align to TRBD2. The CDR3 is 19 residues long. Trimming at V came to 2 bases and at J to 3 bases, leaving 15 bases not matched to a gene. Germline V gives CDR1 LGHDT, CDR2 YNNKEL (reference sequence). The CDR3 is CASSQSGGLAEGIRYEQYF. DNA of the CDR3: TGTGCCAGCAGCCAAAGTGGGGGACTAGCGGAGGGGATTCGCTACGAGCAGTACTTC.

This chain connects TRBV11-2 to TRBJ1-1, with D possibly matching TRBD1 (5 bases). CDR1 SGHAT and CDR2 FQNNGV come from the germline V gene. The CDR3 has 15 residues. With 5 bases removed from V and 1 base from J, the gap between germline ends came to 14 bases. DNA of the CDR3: TGTGCCAGCAGCCCGAGTAGAACAGGGAACACTGAAGCTTTCTTT. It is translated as CASSPSRTGNTEAFF.

The CDR3 reads CASSVTPNDRVAEAFF. The CDR3 nucleotides read TGTGCCAGCAGCGTAACCCCAAACGACAGGGTAGCTGAAGCTTTCTTT. The J gene is TRBJ1-1, the V gene TRBV9; 7 positions agree with TRBD1. V shed 1 base and J 6 bases; nucleotides not matched to a gene: 12. The CDR3 has 16 residues. Germline values: CDR1 SGDLS, CDR2 YYNGEE.

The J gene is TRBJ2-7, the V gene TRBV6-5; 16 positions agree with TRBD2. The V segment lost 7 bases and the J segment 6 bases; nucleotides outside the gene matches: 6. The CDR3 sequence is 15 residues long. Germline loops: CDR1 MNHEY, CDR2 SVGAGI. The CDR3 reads CASKGTSGRATEQYF. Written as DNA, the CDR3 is TGTGCCAGCAAGGGGACTAGCGGGAGGGCTACCGAGCAGTACTTC.

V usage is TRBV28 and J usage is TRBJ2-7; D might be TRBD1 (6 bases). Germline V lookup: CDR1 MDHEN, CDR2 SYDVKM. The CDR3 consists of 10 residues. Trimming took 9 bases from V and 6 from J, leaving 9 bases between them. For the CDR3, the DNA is TGTGCCAGTACAGGGATCGAGCAGTACTTC. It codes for CASTGIEQYF.

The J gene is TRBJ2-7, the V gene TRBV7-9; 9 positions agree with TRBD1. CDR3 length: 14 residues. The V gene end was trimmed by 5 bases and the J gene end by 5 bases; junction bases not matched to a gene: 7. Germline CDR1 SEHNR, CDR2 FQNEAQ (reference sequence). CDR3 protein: CASSRGQGTNEQYF. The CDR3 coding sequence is TGTGCCAGCAGCCGGGGACAGGGCACTAACGAGCAGTACTTC.

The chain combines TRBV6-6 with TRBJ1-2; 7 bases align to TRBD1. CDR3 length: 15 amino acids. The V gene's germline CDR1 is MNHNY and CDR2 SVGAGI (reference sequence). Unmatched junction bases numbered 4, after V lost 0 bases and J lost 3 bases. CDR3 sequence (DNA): TGTGCCAGCAGTTACTCCGGGACAGCTTACTATGGCTACACCTTC. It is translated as CASSYSGTAYYGYTF.

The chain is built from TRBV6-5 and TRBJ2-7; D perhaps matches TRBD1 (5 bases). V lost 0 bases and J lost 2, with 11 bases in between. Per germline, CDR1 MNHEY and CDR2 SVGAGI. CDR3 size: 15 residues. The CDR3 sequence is CASSYSTDTPYEQYF. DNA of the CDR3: TGTGCCAGCAGTTACTCGACAGACACGCCCTACGAGCAGTACTTC.

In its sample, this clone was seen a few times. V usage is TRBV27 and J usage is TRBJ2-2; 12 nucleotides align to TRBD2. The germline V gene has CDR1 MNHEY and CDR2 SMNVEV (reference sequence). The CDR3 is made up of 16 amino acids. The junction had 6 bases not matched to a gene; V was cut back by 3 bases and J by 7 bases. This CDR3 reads CASSFRLAGADGELFF. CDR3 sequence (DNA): TGTGCCAGCAGTTTCCGACTAGCGGGAGCCGACGGGGAGCTGTTTTTT.

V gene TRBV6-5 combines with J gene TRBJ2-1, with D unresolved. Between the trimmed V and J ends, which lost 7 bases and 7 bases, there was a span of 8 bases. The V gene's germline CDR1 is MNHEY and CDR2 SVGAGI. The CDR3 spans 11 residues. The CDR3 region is CASKFRNEQFF. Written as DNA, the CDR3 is TGTGCCAGCAAATTCCGTAATGAGCAGTTCTTC.

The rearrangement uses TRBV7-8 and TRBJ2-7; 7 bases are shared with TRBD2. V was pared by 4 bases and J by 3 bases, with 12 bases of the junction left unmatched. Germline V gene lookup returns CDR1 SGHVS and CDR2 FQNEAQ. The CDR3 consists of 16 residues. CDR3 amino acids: CASSSPRTSFYYEQYF. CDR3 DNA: TGTGCCAGCAGCTCCCCACGGACTAGTTTTTACTACGAGCAGTACTTC.

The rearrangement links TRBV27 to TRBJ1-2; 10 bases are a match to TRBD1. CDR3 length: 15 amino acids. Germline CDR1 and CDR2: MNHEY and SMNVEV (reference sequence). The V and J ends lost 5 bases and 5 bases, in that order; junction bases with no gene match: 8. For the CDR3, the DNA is TGTGCCAGCAGTCGGGGGGACAGGGGATTATATGGCTACACCTTC. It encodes CASSRGDRGLYGYTF.

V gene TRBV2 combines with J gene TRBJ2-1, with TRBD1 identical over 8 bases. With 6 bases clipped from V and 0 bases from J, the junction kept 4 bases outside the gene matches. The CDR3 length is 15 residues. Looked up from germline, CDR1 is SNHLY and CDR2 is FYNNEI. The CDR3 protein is CASSVDRGSYNEQFF. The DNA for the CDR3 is TGTGCCAGCAGCGTAGACAGGGGCTCCTACAATGAGCAGTTCTTC. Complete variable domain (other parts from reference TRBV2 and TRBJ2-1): EPEVTQTPSHQVTQMGQEVILRCVPISNHLYFYWYRQILGQKVEFLVSFYNNEISEKSEIFDDQFSVERPDGSNFTLKIRSTKLEDSAMYFCASSVDRGSYNEQFFGPGTRLTVL.

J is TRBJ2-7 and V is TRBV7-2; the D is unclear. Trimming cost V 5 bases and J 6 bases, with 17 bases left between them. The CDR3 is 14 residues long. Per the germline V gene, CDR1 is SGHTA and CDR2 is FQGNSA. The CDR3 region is CASSTHGLVSEQYF. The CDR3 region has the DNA TGTGCCAGCAGCACCCACGGCCTAGTTTCCGAGCAGTACTTC.

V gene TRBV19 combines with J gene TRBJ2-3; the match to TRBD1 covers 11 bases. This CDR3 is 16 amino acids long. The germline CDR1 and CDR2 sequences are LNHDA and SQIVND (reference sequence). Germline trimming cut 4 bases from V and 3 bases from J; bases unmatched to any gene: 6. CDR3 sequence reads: CASSSVRDRGTDTQYF. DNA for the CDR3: TGTGCCAGTAGTAGCGTCCGGGACAGGGGGACAGATACGCAGTATTTT. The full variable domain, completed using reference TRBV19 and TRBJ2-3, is DGGITQSPKYLFRKEGQNVTLSCEQNLNHDAMYWYRQDPGQGLRLIYYSQIVNDFQKGDIAEGYSVSREKKESFPLTVTSAQKNPTAFYLCASSSVRDRGTDTQYFGPGTRLTVL.